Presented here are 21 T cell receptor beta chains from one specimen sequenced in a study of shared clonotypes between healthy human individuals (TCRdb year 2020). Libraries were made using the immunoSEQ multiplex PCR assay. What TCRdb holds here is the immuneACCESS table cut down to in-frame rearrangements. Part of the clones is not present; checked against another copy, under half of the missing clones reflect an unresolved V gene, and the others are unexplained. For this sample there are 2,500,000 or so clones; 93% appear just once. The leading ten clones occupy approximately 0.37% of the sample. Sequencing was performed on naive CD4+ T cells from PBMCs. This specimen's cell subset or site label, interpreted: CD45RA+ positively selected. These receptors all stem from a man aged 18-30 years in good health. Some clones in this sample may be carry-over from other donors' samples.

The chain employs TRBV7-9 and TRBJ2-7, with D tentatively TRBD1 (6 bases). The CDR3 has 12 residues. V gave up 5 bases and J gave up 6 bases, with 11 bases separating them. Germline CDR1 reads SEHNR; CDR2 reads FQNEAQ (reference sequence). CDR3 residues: CASSQGHLEQYF. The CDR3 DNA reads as TGTGCCAGCAGCCAGGGACACCTCGAGCAGTACTTC.

The CDR3 DNA follows: TGTGCCACCCACGGGGACACCGGGGAGCTGTTTTTT. Residues: CATHGDTGELFF. V gene TRBV6-5 combines with J gene TRBJ2-2; D may be TRBD2 (5 bases). Between the trimmed V and J ends, which lost 10 bases and 3 bases, there was a span of 9 bases. Germline V gene data show CDR1 as MNHEY and CDR2 as SVGAGI. This CDR3 comprises 12 residues.

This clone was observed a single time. The DNA for the CDR3 is TGTGCCAGCAGTAAGCAACCTCGAGGGGTCTATGGGAGAACCTTC. Residues: CASSKQPRGVYGRTF. This rearrangement joins TRBV6-5 to TRBJ1-2, with D perhaps TRBD1 (5 bases). Germline-derived CDR1 and CDR2 are MNHEY and SVGAGI. V dropped 5 bases and J dropped 14 bases, with 27 bases sitting between them. The CDR3 sequence is 15 residues long.

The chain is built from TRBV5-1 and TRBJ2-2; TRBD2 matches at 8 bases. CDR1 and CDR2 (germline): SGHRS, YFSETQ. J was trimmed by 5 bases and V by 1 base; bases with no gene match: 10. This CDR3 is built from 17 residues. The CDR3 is CASSLQPAGVRTGELFF. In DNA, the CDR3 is TGCGCCAGCAGCTTGCAGCCAGCGGGAGTACGGACCGGGGAGCTGTTTTTT.

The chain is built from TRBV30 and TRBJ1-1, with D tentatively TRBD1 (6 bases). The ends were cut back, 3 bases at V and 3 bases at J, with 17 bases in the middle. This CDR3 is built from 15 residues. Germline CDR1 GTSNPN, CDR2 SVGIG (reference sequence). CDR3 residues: CAWRIKGGTDTEAFF. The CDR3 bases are TGTGCCTGGAGGATAAAAGGGGGTACTGACACTGAAGCTTTCTTT.

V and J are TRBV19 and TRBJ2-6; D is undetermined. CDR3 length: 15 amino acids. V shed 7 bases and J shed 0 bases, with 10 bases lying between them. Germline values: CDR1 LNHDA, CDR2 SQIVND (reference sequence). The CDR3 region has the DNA TGTGCCAGTAACTCCTGGAGCTCTGGGGCCAACGTCCTGACTTTC. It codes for CASNSWSSGANVLTF.

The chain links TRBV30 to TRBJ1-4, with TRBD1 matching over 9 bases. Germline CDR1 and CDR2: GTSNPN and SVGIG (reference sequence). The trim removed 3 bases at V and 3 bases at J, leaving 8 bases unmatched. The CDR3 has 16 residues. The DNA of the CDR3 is TGTGCCTGGAGGGCCGGGACAGGGTTCTCTAATGAAAAACTGTTTTTT. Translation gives CAWRAGTGFSNEKLFF.

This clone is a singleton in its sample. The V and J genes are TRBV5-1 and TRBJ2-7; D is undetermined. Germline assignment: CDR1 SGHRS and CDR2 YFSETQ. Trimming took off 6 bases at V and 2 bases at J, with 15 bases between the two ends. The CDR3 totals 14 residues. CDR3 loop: CASTPFAGTYEQYF. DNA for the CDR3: TGCGCCAGCACCCCCTTTGCAGGAACCTACGAGCAGTACTTC.

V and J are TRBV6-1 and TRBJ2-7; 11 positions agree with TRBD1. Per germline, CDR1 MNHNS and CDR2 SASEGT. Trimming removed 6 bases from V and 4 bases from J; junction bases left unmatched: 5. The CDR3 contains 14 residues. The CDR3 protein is CASRGQGAFYEQYF. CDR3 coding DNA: TGTGCCAGCAGAGGACAGGGGGCCTTTTACGAGCAGTACTTC.

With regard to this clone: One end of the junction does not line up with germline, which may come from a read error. As DNA, the CDR3 is TGCGCCAGCAGCTTGGGGGCAGGGGGCTCCCACGAGCAGTACTTC. Amino acids: CASSLGAGGSHEQYF. The gene calls are TRBV5-1 and TRBJ2-7; 8 bases are shared with TRBD1. CDR1 and CDR2 from the germline V gene are SGHRS and YFSETQ. The CDR3 runs 15 residues. Based on the CDR3 plus reference TRBV5-1 and TRBJ2-7, the full variable domain is KAGVTQTPRYLIKTRGQQVTLSCSPISGHRSVSWYQQTPGQGLQFLFEYFSETQRNKGNFPGRFSGRQFSNSRSEMNVSTLELGDSALYLCASSLGAGGSHEQYFGPGTRLTVT.

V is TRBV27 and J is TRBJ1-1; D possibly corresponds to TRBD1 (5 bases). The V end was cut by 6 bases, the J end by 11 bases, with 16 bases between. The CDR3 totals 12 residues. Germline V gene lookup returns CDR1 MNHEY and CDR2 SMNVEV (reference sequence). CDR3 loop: CASRDTQRFAFF. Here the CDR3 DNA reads TGTGCCAGCAGGGACACTCAACGGTTCGCTTTCTTT.

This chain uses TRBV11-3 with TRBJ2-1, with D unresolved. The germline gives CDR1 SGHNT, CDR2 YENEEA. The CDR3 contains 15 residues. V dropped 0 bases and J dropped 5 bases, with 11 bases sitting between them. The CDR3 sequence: CASSLESAGNNEQFF. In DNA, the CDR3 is TGTGCCAGCAGCTTAGAGTCGGCAGGTAACAATGAGCAGTTCTTC.

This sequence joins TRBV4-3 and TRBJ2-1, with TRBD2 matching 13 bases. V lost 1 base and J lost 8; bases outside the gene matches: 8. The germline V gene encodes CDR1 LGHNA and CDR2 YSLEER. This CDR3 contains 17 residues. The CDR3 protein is CASSQALTGLAGDEQFF. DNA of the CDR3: TGCGCCAGCAGCCAAGCACTCACCGGACTAGCGGGAGATGAGCAGTTCTTC.

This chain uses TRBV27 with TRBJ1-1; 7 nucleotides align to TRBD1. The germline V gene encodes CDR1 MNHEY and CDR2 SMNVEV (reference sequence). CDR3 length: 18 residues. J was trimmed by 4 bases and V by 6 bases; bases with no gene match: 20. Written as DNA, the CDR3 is TGTGCCAGCAGCTCACCGGGGAAGGGGGCGCGATGGGGCACTGAAGCTTTCTTT. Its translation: CASSSPGKGARWGTEAFF.

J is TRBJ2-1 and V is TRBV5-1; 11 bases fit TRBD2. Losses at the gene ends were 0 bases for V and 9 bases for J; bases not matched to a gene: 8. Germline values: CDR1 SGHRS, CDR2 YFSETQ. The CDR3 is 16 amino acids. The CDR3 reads CASSLAVLAGEGEQFF. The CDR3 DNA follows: TGCGCCAGCAGCTTGGCGGTACTAGCGGGAGAGGGTGAGCAGTTCTTC.

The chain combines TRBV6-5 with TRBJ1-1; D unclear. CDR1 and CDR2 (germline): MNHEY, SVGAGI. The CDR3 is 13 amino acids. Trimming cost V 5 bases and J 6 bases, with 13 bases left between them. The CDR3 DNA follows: TGTGCCAGCAGTCTTAAGGCGAGGGCTGAAGCTTTCTTT. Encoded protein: CASSLKARAEAFF.

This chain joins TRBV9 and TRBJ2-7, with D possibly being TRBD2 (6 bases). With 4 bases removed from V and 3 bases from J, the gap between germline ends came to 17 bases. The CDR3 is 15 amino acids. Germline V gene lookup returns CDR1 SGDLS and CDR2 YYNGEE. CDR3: CASSPSGVTDYEQYF. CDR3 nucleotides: TGTGCCAGCAGCCCGTCGGGAGTTACGGACTACGAGCAGTACTTC.

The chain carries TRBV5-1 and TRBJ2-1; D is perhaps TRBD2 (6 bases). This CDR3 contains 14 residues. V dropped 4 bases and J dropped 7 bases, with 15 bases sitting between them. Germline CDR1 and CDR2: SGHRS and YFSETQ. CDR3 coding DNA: TGCGCCAGCAGCACGTTAGCGGTGATAAATGAGCAGTTCTTC. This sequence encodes CASSTLAVINEQFF.

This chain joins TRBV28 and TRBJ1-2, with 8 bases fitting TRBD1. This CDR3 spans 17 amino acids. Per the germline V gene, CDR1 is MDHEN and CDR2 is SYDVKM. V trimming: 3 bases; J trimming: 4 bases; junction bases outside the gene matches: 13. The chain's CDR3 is CASSFPTGQGGGYGYTF. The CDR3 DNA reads TGTGCCAGCAGTTTCCCCACAGGACAGGGAGGTGGCTATGGCTACACCTTC.

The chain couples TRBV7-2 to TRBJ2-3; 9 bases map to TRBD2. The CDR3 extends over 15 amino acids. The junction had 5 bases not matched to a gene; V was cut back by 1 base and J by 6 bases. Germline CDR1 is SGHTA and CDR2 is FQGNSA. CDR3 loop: CASSLDAGGPDTQYF. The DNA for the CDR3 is TGTGCCAGCAGCTTAGATGCGGGAGGGCCGGATACGCAGTATTTT.

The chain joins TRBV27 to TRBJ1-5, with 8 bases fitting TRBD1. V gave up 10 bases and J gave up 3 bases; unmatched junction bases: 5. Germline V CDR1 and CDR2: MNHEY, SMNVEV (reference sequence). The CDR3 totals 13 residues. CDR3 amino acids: CATAGQDNQPQHF. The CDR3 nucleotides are TGTGCCACTGCGGGACAGGACAATCAGCCCCAGCATTTT.